This TCR beta chain was captured by sequencing in a study of blood T cell repertoires in COVID-19 (dated by TCRdb to 2018 to 2021). Notes on the research overall: The collaborator samples originated in the United States, Italy and Spain and spanned the acute and convalescent phases of COVID-19. A de-identified subject ID, COVID-19 status, age in years and sex were almost always included in the sample metadata. The samples were drawn from two sources: the first 160 participants of the ongoing ImmuneRACE study, and over 1,000 subjects contributed by 6 global collaborators. Deeply sampled blood TCRbeta repertoires from subjects exposed to, actively infected with, or recovered from COVID-19 were included in the dataset. Where available, HLA class I and class II types were taken from metadata supplied by the sample provider and were not determined by assay-based typing. The material from the prospective study consisted of cDNA or gDNA derived from T cells, B-cell-depleted T cells, or PBMCs. The repertoires were released in a freely available public database intended as a resource for research on the immune response to SARS-CoV-2.

TCRbeta CDR3 regions were amplified from genomic DNA using the immunoSEQ Assay, a bias-controlled multiplex PCR. Per the authors' processing: Within the assay, amplification of reference gene primers was used to estimate how many nucleated cells each sample contained. To quantify the absolute abundance of each unique TCRbeta CDR3 rearrangement, sequence reads were collapsed and filtered. Productive Simpson clonality was computed per sample as the square root of Simpson's diversity index over productive rearrangements. TCRdb's version of the immuneACCESS table is confined to in-frame rearrangements and falls short of the full clone set. An unresolved V gene accounts for under half of the shortfall where checked; the remainder is of unknown origin. That table gives V, J and clone size, and the DNA gave D and trimming. The sample yields about 380,000 clones; around 89% were counted once. Of the sample, around 1.2% is held by the ten largest clones.

Overall study outcomes, separate from this receptor: The amount of clinical and demographic metadata varied by source and participant and was provided uncurated.

Participants in the prospective study were enrolled through a virtual design, were aged about 18 to 90 years, and lived in under 25 United States geographic areas. To assign participants to cohorts, the prospective study relied on clinical history that participants themselves reported in a screening survey and a study questionnaire. Recovered participants in ImmuneRACE Cohort 3 were defined by two consecutive negative NP/OP PCR tests, clearance by a healthcare professional, or resolution of symptoms. Each participant in the prospective study had whole blood, serum and a nasopharyngeal or oropharyngeal swab collected by mobile phlebotomists. Over a roughly 2-month period, participants in the prospective study had the option of providing additional blood draws and questionnaires. Before DNA extraction, blood samples from the prospective study were shipped at room temperature or frozen. Worth noting for this clone: This clone's antigen is unknown. The input lacks base qualities; no much larger clone sits a single base away.

The clonotype originates from a woman between 18 and 29 years old who had recovered from COVID-19. The sequencing sample was made of PBMCs or T cells enriched from blood (not recorded which).

CDR3 loop: CACRPTGGRQPQHF. The DNA is TGTGCCTGCAGACCGACAGGGGGGCGGCAGCCCCAGCATTTT. Rearrangement joined TRBV30 to TRBJ1-5, with 9 central nucleotides matching TRBD1. V trim: 6 bases; J trim: 7 bases; unmatched bases: 10. The CDR3 measures 14 amino acids from cysteine to phenylalanine. The DNA shown is the 42-base CDR3, in frame from base 1. Taken from the germline V gene (reference sequence), the CDR1 and CDR2 loops are GTSNPN and SVGIG.